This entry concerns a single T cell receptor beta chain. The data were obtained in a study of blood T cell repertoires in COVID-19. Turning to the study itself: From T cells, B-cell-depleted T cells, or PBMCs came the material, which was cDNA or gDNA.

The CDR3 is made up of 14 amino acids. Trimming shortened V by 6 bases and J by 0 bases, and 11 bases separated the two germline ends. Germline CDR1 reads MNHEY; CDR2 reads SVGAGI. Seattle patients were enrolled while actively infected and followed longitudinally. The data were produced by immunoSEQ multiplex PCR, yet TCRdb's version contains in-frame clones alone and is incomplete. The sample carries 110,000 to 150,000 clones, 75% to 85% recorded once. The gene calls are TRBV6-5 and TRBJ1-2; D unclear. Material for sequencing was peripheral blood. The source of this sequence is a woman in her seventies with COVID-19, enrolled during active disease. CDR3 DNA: TGTGCCAGCAGCCTGGGCAAAGCTAACTATGGCTACACCTTC. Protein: CASSLGKANYGYTF.